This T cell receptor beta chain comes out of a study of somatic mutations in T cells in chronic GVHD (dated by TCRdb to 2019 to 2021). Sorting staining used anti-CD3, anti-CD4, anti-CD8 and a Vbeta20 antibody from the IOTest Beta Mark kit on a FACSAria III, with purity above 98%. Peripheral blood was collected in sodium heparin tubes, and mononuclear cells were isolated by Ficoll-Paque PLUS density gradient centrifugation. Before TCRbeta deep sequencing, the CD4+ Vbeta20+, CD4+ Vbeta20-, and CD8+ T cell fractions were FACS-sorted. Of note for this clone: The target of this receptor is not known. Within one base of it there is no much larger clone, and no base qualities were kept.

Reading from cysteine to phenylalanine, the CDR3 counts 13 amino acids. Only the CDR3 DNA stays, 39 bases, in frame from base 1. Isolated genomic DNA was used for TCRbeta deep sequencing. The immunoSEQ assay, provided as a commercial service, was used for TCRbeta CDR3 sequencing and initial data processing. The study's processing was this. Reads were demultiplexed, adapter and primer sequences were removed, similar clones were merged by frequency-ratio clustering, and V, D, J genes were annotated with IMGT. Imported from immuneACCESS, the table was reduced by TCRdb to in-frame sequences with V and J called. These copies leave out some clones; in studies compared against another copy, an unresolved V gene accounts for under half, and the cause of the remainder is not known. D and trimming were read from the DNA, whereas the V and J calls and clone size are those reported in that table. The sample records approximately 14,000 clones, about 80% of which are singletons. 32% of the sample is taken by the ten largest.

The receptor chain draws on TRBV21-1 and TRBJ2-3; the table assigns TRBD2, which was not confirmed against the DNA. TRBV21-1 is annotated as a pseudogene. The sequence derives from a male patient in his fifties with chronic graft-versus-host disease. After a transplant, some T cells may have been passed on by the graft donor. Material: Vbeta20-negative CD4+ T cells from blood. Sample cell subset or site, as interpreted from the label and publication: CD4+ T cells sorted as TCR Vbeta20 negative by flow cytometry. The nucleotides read TGTGCCATCCGGGGGGCTTCTTGGCATACGCAGTATTTT. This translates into CAIRGASWHTQYF.